What follows are 20 T cell receptor beta chains derived from one specimen sequenced in a study of shared clonotypes between healthy human individuals (dated by TCRdb to the early 2020s). Libraries were built with the immunoSEQ multiplex PCR assay. The table comes from immuneACCESS by way of TCRdb, which keeps in-frame sequences with V and J called. Part of the clones is missing from these tables; in studies checked, under half for an unresolved V gene and the rest for unknown reasons. The table for this sample lists some 2,400,000 clones; approximately 95% of them were counted only once. Of the sample, around 0.13% is held by the ten largest clones. Sequencing used naive CD4+ T cells sorted from blood. The meaning of the sample's cell subset or site label: CD45RA+ positively selected. These receptors were obtained from a man between 18 and 35 years old in good health.

The rearrangement links TRBV6-1 to TRBJ2-3; maybe TRBD1 (5 bases). Trimming cost V 6 bases and J 0 bases, with 19 bases left between them. CDR1 is MNHNS and CDR2 is SASEGT in the germline V gene. The CDR3 runs 17 residues. The DNA for the CDR3 is TGTGCCAGCAGCGAATGGACACCGGTGACTAGCACAGATACGCAGTATTTT. Residues: CASSEWTPVTSTDTQYF.

This chain uses TRBV10-3 with TRBJ2-1, with 9 positions matching TRBD2. CDR1 ENHRY and CDR2 SYGVKD come from the germline V gene. V was clipped by 0 bases and J by 13 bases; unmatched bases: 4. This CDR3 is 13 amino acids long. The CDR3 reads CAISESQREEQFF. The CDR3 nucleotides read TGTGCCATCAGTGAGTCCCAGCGGGAGGAACAGTTCTTC.

CDR3 nucleotide sequence: TGTGCCAGCAGCTTAACTGGTGCAAACAATGAGCAGTTCTTC. Its protein is CASSLTGANNEQFF. V usage is TRBV7-3 and J usage is TRBJ2-1; no clear D. Between the trimmed V and J ends, which lost 0 bases and 5 bases, there was a span of 8 bases. The CDR3 loop spans 14 amino acids. Germline-derived CDR1 and CDR2 are SGHTA and FQGTGA.

The rearrangement links TRBV9 to TRBJ1-4, with D uncertain. Trimming took off 3 bases at V and 10 bases at J, with 22 bases between the two ends. The CDR3 totals 16 residues. Germline CDR1 SGDLS, CDR2 YYNGEE. CDR3 nucleotide sequence: TGTGCCAGCAGCGAAAGCCCCGGGCCCACCGGAGGAAAACTGTTTTTT. It translates to CASSESPGPTGGKLFF.

The V call is TRBV2, the J call TRBJ2-5; D unresolved. The V gene's germline CDR1 is SNHLY and CDR2 FYNNEI. With 7 bases removed from V and 5 bases from J, the gap between germline ends came to 14 bases. This CDR3 has 13 amino acids. The CDR3: CASTLGPWETQYF. CDR3 in DNA: TGTGCCAGCACCCTCGGACCCTGGGAGACCCAGTACTTC.

The chain joins TRBV2 to TRBJ2-5; the match to TRBD2 covers 11 bases. CDR1 SNHLY and CDR2 FYNNEI come from the germline V gene. This CDR3 spans 15 amino acids. The V segment lost 6 bases and the J segment 2 bases; nucleotides outside the gene matches: 5. CDR3 bases: TGTGCCAGCAGGTCGGGACTAGCGGATCAAGAGACCCAGTACTTC. It is translated as CASRSGLADQETQYF.

The chain uses TRBV6-6 and TRBJ1-2; D might be TRBD1 (6 bases). The germline V gene encodes CDR1 MNHNY and CDR2 SVGAGI (reference sequence). With 6 bases removed from V and 4 bases from J, the gap between germline ends came to 18 bases. The CDR3 is 15 residues long. This CDR3 reads CASSLNIGQLYGYTF. The CDR3 DNA reads as TGTGCCAGCAGCCTAAATATTGGACAGCTCTATGGCTACACCTTC.

V and J are TRBV7-2 and TRBJ2-1, with D hard to call. Germline V CDR1 and CDR2: SGHTA, FQGNSA. The CDR3 spans 15 residues. V was clipped by 0 bases and J by 0 bases, with 6 bases between them. CDR3 coding DNA: TGTGCCAGCAGCTTAGCGCACGGCTCCTACAATGAGCAGTTCTTC. This codes for CASSLAHGSYNEQFF.

The chain employs TRBV28 and TRBJ1-2; perhaps TRBD1 as D (6 bases). CDR1 and CDR2 (germline): MDHEN, SYDVKM. The CDR3 extends over 16 amino acids. Trimming took off 4 bases at V and 0 bases at J, with 15 bases between the two ends. The CDR3 DNA follows: TGTGCCAGCAGTTCCTCCGGACAGAATACTAACTATGGCTACACCTTC. Translation gives CASSSSGQNTNYGYTF.

The chain employs TRBV2 and TRBJ1-4; no clear D. Germline V gives CDR1 SNHLY, CDR2 FYNNEI. This CDR3 has 13 residues. With 6 bases removed from V and 7 bases from J, the gap between germline ends came to 12 bases. The CDR3 sequence: CASSRVIVEKLFF. DNA for the CDR3: TGTGCCAGCAGCCGGGTTATCGTTGAAAAACTGTTTTTT.

The genes are TRBV6-5 and TRBJ2-2; D call uncertain. The CDR3 is 16 amino acids. The germline V gene encodes CDR1 MNHEY and CDR2 SVGAGI. V was trimmed by 3 bases and J by 0 bases, leaving 11 bases between them. CDR3: CASSYVAVANTGELFF. The CDR3 DNA follows: TGTGCCAGCAGTTATGTGGCGGTCGCGAACACCGGGGAGCTGTTTTTT.

On this clone itself: Other DNA sequences in the sample encode the same CDR3. This chain joins TRBV5-1 and TRBJ1-1; D is unresolved. V dropped 3 bases and J dropped 1 base, with 7 bases sitting between them. There are 13 residues in the CDR3. Germline lookup yields CDR1 SGHRS and CDR2 YFSETQ. In DNA, the CDR3 is TGCGCCAGCAGCTCGGAGGCGAACACTGAAGCTTTCTTT. It yields the protein CASSSEANTEAFF.

DNA of the CDR3: TGTGCCTGGACCCACGGACTAGCGGGGCCCGGGGAGCTGTTTTTT. Translating gives CAWTHGLAGPGELFF. The chain has TRBV30 and TRBJ2-2; 12 bases fit TRBD2. After removal of 4 bases from V and 6 bases from J, the junction contained 6 bases not matched to a gene. This CDR3 spans 15 amino acids. Per germline, CDR1 GTSNPN and CDR2 SVGIG (reference sequence).

The rearrangement uses TRBV5-1 and TRBJ1-6; no clear D. V was clipped by 1 base and J by 11 bases, with 7 bases between them. This CDR3 has 12 residues. The germline V gene encodes CDR1 SGHRS and CDR2 YFSETQ. CDR3 sequence (DNA): TGCGCCAGCAGCTTGCCCCCAACACCCCTCCACTTT. Translating gives CASSLPPTPLHF. Looking up the rest from reference TRBV5-1 and TRBJ1-6 gives the full variable domain: KAGVTQTPRYLIKTRGQQVTLSCSPISGHRSVSWYQQTPGQGLQFLFEYFSETQRNKGNFPGRFSGRQFSNSRSEMNVSTLELGDSALYLCASSLPPTPLHFGNGTRLTVT.

This chain links TRBV10-3 with TRBJ1-6; no clear D. CDR1 ENHRY and CDR2 SYGVKD come from the germline V gene. CDR3 length: 15 residues. V was cut by 7 bases and J by 5 bases, with 15 bases left in between. CDR3 loop: CAIKGGFQNNSPLHF. CDR3 DNA sequence: TGTGCCATCAAGGGAGGGTTTCAAAATAATTCACCCCTCCACTTT.

The genes are TRBV7-8 and TRBJ2-3, with a possible D match to TRBD1 (6 bases). V dropped 5 bases and J dropped 2 bases, with 20 bases sitting between them. This CDR3 is built from 17 residues. Germline V gives CDR1 SGHVS, CDR2 FQNEAQ. DNA of the CDR3: TGTGCCAGCAGCACTTGGGACAAAAGAGTGTACACAGATACGCAGTATTTT. This translates into CASSTWDKRVYTDTQYF.

This chain connects TRBV28 to TRBJ2-7; possible D gene TRBD1, 6 bases. Germline V CDR1 and CDR2: MDHEN, SYDVKM. This CDR3 comprises 14 residues. The V end was cut by 3 bases, the J end by 6 bases, with 15 bases between. CDR3 coding DNA: TGTGCCAGCAGTTTGAGGACAGTTCGAGGCGAGCAGTACTTC. Amino acid sequence: CASSLRTVRGEQYF.

The V and J genes are TRBV28 and TRBJ1-1, with 10 positions matching TRBD1. Germline lookup yields CDR1 MDHEN and CDR2 SYDVKM. J lost 4 bases, V lost 5 bases, and 10 bases had no gene match. This CDR3 contains 16 residues. The CDR3 here is CASSQRQGAGGTEAFF. The CDR3 region has the DNA TGTGCCAGCAGTCAACGACAGGGGGCGGGGGGCACTGAAGCTTTCTTT.

The J gene is TRBJ1-5, the V gene TRBV6-6, with 7 nucleotides matching TRBD1. After removal of 6 bases from V and 0 bases from J, the junction contained 5 bases not matched to a gene. CDR1 MNHNY and CDR2 SVGAGI come from the germline V gene (reference sequence). CDR3 length: 15 amino acids. CDR3: CASSHRGDSNQPQHF. As DNA, the CDR3 is TGTGCCAGCAGCCACAGGGGTGATAGCAATCAGCCCCAGCATTTT.

The rearrangement uses TRBV5-4 and TRBJ2-2; 7 nucleotides line up with TRBD2. The CDR3 extends over 16 amino acids. V was pared by 2 bases and J by 2 bases, with 6 bases of the junction left unmatched. The V gene's germline CDR1 is SGHNT and CDR2 YYREEE (reference sequence). In DNA form, the CDR3 reads TGTGCCAGCAGCTTTCCTGGGACTAAAAACACCGGGGAGCTGTTTTTT. Encoded protein: CASSFPGTKNTGELFF.